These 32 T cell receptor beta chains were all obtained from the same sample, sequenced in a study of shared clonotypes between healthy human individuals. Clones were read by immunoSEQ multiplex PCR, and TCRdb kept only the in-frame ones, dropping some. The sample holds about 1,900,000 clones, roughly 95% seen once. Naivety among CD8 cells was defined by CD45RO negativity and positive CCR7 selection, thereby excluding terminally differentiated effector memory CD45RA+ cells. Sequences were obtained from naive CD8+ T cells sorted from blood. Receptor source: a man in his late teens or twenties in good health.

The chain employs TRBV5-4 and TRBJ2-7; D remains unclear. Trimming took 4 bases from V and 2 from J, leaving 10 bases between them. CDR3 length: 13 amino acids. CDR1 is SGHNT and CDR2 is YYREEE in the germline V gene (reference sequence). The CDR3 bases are TGTGCCAGCAGCGCTGACGGTCCCTACGAGCAGTACTTC. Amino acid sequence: CASSADGPYEQYF. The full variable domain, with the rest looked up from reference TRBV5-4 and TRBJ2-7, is ETGVTQSPTHLIKTRGQQVTLRCSSQSGHNTVSWYQQALGQGPQFIFQYYREEENGRGNFPPRFSGLQFPNYSSELNVNALELDDSALYLCASSADGPYEQYFGPGTRLTVT.

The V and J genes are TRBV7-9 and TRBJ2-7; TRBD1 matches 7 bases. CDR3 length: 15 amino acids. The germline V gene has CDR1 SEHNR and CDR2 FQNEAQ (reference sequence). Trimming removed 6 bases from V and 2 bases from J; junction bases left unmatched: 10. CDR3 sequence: CASSSAAGGPYEQYF. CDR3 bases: TGTGCCAGCAGTTCGGCAGCAGGGGGACCCTACGAGCAGTACTTC.

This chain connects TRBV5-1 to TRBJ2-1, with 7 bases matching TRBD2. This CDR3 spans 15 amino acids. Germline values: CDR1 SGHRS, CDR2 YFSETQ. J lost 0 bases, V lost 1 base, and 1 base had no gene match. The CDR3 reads CASSLRTSSYNEQFF. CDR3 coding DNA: TGCGCCAGCAGCTTGAGGACTAGCTCCTACAATGAGCAGTTCTTC.

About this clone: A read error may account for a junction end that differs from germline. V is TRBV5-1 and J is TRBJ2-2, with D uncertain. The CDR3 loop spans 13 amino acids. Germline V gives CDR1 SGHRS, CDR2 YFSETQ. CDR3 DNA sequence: TGCGCCAGCCGCTTAGAGTACACCGGGGAGCTGTTTTTT. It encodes CASRLEYTGELFF.

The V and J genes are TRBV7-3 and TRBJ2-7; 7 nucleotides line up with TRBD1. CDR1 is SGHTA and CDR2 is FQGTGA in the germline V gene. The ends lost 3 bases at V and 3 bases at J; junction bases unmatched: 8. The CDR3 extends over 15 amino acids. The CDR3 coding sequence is TGTGCCAGCAGCTTGGAGAGGACAGGAAACTACGAGCAGTACTTC. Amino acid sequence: CASSLERTGNYEQYF.

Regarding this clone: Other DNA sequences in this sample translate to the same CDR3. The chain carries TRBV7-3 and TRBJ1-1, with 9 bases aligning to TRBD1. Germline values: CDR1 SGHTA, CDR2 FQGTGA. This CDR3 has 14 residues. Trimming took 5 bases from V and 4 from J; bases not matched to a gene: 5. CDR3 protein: CASSLTGGGTEAFF. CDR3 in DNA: TGTGCCAGCAGCCTTACAGGGGGCGGCACTGAAGCTTTCTTT.

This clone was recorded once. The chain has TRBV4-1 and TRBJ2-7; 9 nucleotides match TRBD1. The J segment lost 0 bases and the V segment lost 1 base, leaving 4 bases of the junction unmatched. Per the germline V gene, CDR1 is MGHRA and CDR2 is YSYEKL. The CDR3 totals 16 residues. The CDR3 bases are TGCGCCAGCAGCCAAGGTCAACAGGGGGCCTCCTACGAGCAGTACTTC. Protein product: CASSQGQQGASYEQYF.

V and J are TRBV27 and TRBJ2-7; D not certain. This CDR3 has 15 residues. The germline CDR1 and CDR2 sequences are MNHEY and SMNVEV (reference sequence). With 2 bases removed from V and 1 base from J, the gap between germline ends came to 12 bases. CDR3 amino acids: CASSLNPVQSYEQYF. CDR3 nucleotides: TGTGCCAGCAGTTTAAACCCAGTTCAATCCTACGAGCAGTACTTC.

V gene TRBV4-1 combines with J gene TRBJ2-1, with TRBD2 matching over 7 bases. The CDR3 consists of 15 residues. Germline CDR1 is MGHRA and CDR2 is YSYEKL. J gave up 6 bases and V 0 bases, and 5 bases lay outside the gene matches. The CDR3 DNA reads TGCGCCAGCAGCCAAGAGGTTACGGGGGGCAATGAGCAGTTCTTC. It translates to CASSQEVTGGNEQFF.

CDR3 loop: CASSLGGVRDTQYF. The CDR3 DNA follows: TGTGCCAGCAGCTTAGGGGGGGTGAGAGATACGCAGTATTTT. This sequence joins TRBV7-6 and TRBJ2-3; a weak D match, TRBD2 (6 bases). This CDR3 is 14 amino acids long. CDR1 is SGHVS and CDR2 is FNYEAQ in the germline V gene. The ends were cut back, 1 base at V and 5 bases at J, with 10 bases in the middle.

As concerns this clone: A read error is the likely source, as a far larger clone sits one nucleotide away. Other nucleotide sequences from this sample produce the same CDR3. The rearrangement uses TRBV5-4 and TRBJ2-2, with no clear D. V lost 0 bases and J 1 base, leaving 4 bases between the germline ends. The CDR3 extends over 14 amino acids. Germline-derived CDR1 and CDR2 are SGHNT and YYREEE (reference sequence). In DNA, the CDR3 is TGTGCCAGCAGCTTGGAGGGGAACACCGGGGAGCTGTTTTTT. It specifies CASSLEGNTGELFF.

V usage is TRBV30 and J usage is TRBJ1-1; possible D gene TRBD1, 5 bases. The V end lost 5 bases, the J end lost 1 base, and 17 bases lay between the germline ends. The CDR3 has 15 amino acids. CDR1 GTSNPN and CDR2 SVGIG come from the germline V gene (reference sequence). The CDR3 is CAWDSLSSANTEAFF. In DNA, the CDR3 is TGTGCCTGGGACAGTCTATCCTCAGCGAACACTGAAGCTTTCTTT.

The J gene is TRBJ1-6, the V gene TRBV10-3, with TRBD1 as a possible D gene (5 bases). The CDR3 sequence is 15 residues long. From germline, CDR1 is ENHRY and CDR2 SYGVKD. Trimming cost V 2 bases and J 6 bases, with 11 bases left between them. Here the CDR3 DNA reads TGTGCCATCAGTGAGATTCGACAGTCTAATTCACCCCTCCACTTT. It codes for CAISEIRQSNSPLHF.

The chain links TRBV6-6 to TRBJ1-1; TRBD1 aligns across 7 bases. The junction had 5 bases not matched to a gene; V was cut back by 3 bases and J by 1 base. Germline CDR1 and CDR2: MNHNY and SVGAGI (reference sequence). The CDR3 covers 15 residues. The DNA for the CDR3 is TGTGCCAGCAGTTATAGGGGGCAGGGGAACACTGAAGCTTTCTTT. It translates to CASSYRGQGNTEAFF.

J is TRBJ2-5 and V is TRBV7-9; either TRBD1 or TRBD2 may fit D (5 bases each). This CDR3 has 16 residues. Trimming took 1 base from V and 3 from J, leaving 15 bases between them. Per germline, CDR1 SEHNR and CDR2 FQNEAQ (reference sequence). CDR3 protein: CASSLDLPGPKETQYF. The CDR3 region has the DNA TGTGCCAGCAGCTTAGACCTTCCGGGACCTAAAGAGACCCAGTACTTC. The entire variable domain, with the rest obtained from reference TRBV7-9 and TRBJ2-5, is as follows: DTGVSQNPRHKITKRGQNVTFRCDPISEHNRLYWYRQTLGQGPEFLTYFQNEAQLEKSRLLSDRFSAERPKGSFSTLEIQRTEQGDSAMYLCASSLDLPGPKETQYFGPGTRLLVL.

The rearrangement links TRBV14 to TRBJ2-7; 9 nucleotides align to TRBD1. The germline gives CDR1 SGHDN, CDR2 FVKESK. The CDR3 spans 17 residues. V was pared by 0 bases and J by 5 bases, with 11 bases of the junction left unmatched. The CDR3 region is CASSQDDTGGEAHEQYF. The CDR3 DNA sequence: TGTGCCAGCAGCCAAGACGACACAGGGGGCGAGGCCCACGAGCAGTACTTC.

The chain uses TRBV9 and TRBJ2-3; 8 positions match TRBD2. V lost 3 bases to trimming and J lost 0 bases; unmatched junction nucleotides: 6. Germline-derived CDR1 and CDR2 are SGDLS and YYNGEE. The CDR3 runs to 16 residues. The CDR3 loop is CASSAVAGSSTDTQYF. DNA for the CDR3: TGTGCCAGCAGCGCAGTAGCGGGGTCTAGCACAGATACGCAGTATTTT.

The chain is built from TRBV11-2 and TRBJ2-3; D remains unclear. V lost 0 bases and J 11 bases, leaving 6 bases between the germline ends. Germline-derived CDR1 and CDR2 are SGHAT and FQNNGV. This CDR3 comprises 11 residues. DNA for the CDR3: TGTGCCAGCAGCTTAGACCCCATGCAGTATTTT. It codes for CASSLDPMQYF.

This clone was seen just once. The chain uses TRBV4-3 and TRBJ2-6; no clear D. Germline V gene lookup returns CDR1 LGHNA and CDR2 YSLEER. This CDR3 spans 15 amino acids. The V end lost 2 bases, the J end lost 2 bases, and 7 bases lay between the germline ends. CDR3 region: CASSQPSAGANVLTF. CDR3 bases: TGCGCCAGCAGCCAACCATCCGCTGGGGCCAACGTCCTGACTTTC.

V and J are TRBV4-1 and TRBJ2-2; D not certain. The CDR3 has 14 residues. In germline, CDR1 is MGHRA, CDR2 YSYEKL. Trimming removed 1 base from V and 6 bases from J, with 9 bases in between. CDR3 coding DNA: TGCGCCAGCAGCCAAGTGGGAAGAGCCGGGGAGCTGTTTTTT. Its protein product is CASSQVGRAGELFF.

CDR3 DNA: TGCAGCGTTGTCCGACTCGGTGACTACGAGCAGTACTTC. Protein: CSVVRLGDYEQYF. The V gene is TRBV29-1, the J gene TRBJ2-7; D remains ambiguous. From germline, CDR1 is SQVTM and CDR2 ANQGSEA. This CDR3 spans 13 amino acids. V lost 4 bases and J 3 bases, leaving 13 bases between the germline ends.

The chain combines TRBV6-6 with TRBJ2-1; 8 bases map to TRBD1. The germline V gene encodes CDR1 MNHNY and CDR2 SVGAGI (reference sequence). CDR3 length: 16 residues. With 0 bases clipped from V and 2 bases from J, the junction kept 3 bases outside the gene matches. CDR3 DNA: TGTGCCAGCAGTTACTCGTTACAGGGGGCCTACAATGAGCAGTTCTTC. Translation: CASSYSLQGAYNEQFF.

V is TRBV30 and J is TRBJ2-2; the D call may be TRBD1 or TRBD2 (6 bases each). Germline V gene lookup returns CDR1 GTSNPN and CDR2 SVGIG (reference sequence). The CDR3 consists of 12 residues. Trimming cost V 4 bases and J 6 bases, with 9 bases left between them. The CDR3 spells CAWIGGSGELFF. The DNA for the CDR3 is TGTGCCTGGATCGGGGGCTCCGGGGAGCTGTTTTTT.

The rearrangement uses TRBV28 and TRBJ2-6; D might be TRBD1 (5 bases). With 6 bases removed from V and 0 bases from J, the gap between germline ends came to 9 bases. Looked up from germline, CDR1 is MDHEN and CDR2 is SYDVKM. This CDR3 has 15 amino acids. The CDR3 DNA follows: TGTGCCAGCAGCAGACAGCCCTCTGGGGCCAACGTCCTGACTTTC. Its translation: CASSRQPSGANVLTF. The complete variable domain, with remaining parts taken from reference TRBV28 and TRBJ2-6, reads DVKVTQSSRYLVKRTGEKVFLECVQDMDHENMFWYRQDPGLGLRLIYFSYDVKMKEKGDIPEGYSVSREKKERFSLILESASTNQTSMYLCASSRQPSGANVLTFGAGSRLTVL.

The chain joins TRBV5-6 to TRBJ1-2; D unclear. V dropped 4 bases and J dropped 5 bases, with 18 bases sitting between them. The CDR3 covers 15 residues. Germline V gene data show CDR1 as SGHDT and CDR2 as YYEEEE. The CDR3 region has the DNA TGTGCCAGCAGCCCTGACTTGACGGAACATTATGGCTACACCTTC. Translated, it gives CASSPDLTEHYGYTF.

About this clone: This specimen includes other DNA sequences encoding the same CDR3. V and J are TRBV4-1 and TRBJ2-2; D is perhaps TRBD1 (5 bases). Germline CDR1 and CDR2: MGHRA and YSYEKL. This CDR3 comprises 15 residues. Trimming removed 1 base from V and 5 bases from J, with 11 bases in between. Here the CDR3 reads CASSQAPGLTGELFF. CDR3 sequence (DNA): TGCGCCAGCAGCCAAGCCCCAGGGTTAACCGGGGAGCTGTTTTTT.

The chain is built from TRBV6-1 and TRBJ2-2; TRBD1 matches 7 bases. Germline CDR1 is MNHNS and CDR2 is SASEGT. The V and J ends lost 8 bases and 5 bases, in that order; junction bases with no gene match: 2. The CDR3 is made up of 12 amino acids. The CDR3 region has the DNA TGTGCCAGCGAGACAGGGACCGGGGAGCTGTTTTTT. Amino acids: CASETGTGELFF.

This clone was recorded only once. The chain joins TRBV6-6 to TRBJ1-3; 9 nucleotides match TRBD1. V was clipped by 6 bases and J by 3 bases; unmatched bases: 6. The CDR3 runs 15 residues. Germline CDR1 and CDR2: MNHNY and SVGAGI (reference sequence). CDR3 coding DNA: TGTGCCAGCAGACTCCGGGACAGGGATGGAAACACCATATATTTT. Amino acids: CASRLRDRDGNTIYF.

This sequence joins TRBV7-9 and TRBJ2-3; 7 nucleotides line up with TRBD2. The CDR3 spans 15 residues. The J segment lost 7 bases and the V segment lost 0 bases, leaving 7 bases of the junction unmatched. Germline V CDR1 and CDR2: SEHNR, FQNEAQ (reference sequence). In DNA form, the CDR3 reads TGTGCCAGCAGCTTAGCAGAGGGAGGGAGACATACGCAGTATTTT. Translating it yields CASSLAEGGRHTQYF.

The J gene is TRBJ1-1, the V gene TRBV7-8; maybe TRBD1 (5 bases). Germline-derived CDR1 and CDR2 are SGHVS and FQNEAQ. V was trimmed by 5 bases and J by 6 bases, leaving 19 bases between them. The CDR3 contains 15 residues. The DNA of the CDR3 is TGTGCCAGCAGCCATAAACAGGAAGAGCTCCCTGAAGCTTTCTTT. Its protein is CASSHKQEELPEAFF.

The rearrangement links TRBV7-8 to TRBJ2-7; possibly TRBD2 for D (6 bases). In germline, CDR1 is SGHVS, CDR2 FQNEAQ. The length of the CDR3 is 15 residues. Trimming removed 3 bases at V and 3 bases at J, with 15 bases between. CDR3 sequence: CASSFGWLANYEQYF. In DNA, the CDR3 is TGTGCCAGCAGCTTTGGTTGGCTAGCGAACTACGAGCAGTACTTC.

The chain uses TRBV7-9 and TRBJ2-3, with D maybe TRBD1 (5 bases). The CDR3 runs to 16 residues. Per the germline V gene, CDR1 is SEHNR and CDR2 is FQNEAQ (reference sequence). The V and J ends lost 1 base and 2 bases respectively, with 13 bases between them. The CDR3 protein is CASSLGVGVATDTQYF. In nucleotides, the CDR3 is TGTGCCAGCAGCTTAGGGGTAGGGGTTGCCACAGATACGCAGTATTTT.